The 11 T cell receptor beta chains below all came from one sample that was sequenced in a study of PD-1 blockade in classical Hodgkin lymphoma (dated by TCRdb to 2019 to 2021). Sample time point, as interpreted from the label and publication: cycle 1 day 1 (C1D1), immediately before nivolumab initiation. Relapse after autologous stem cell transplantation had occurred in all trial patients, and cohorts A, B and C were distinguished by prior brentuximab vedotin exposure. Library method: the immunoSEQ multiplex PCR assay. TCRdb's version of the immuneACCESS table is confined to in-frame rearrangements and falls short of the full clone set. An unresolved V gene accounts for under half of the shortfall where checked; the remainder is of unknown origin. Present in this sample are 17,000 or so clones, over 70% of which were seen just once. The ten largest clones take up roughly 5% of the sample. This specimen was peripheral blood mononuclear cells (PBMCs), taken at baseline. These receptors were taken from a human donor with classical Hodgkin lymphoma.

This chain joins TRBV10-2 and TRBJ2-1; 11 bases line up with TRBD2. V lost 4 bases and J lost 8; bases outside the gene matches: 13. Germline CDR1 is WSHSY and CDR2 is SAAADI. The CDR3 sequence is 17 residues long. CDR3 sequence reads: CASSVSGRAVGVDEQFF. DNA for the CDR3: TGCGCCAGCAGTGTTAGCGGGAGGGCCGTTGGGGTGGATGAGCAGTTCTTC.

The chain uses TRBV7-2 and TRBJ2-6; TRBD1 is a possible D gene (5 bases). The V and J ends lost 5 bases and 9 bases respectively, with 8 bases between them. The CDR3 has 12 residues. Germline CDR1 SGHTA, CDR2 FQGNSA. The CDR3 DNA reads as TGTGCCAGCAGCCCAAGGGGCAACGTCCTGACTTTC. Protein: CASSPRGNVLTF.

The CDR3 loop reads CASSFPGAGTDTQYF. In nucleotides, the CDR3 is TGTGCCAGCAGTTTTCCCGGGGCCGGCACAGATACGCAGTATTTT. V usage is TRBV6-6 and J usage is TRBJ2-3, with D possibly being TRBD1 or TRBD2 (5 bases each). Trimming removed 4 bases at V and 1 base at J, with 12 bases between. CDR1 MNHNY and CDR2 SVGAGI come from the germline V gene (reference sequence). The length of the CDR3 is 15 residues.

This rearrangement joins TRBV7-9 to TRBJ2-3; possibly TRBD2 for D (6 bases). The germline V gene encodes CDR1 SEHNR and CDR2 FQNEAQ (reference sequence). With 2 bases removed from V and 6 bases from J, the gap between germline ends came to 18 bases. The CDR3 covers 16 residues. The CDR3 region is CASSLNRIGGGDTQYF. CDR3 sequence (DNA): TGTGCCAGCAGCTTAAACCGCATCGGGGGAGGCGATACGCAGTATTTT.

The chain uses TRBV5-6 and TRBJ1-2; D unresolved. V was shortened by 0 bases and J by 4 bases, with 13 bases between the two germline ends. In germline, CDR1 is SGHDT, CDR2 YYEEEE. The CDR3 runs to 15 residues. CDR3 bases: TGTGCCAGCAGCTTGGATGTGGGTCTCGGCTATGGCTACACCTTC. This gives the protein CASSLDVGLGYGYTF.

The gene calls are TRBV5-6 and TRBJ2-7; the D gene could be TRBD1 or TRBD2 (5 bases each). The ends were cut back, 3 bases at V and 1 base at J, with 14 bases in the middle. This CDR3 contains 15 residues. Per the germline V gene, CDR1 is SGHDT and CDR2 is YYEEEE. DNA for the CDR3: TGTGCCAGCAGCTCCTTGGGGACCGCTTCCTACGAGCAGTACTTC. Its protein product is CASSSLGTASYEQYF.

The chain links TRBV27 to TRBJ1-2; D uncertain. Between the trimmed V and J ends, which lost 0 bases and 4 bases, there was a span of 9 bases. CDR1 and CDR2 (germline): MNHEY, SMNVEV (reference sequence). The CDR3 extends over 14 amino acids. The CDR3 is CASSLSARSYGYTF. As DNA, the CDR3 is TGTGCCAGCAGTTTATCGGCACGCAGCTATGGCTACACCTTC.

The CDR3 DNA reads as TGTGCCAGCAGTGCGGACAGTCTGGGAGAGACCCAGTACTTC. Protein product: CASSADSLGETQYF. The V and J genes are TRBV9 and TRBJ2-5; the D gene is possibly TRBD1 (6 bases). Per the germline V gene, CDR1 is SGDLS and CDR2 is YYNGEE. The CDR3 contains 14 residues. V lost 5 bases to trimming and J lost 4 bases, with 15 bases between them.

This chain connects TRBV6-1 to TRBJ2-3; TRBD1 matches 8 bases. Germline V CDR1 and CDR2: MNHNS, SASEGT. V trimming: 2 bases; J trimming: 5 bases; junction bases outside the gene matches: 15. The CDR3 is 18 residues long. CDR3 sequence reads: CASSEQKITGGLKDTQYF. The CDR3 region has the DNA TGTGCCAGCAGTGAACAAAAAATAACAGGGGGACTTAAAGATACGCAGTATTTT.

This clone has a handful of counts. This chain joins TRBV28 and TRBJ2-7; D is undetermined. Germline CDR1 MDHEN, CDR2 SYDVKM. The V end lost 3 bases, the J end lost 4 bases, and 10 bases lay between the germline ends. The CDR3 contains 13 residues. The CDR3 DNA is TGTGCCAGCAGTTTTGAATACAGTTACGAGCAGTACTTC. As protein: CASSFEYSYEQYF.

The CDR3 sequence is CASSLGAGTGIYEQYF. CDR3 nucleotides: TGCGCCAGCAGCTTGGGGGCTGGGACAGGGATCTACGAGCAGTACTTC. The V and J genes are TRBV5-1 and TRBJ2-7, with TRBD1 identical over 9 bases. Germline CDR1 is SGHRS and CDR2 is YFSETQ. After removal of 0 bases from V and 3 bases from J, the junction contained 7 bases not matched to a gene. This CDR3 is 16 amino acids long.